This record looks at one T cell receptor (beta chain) sequence and its context. The sorted Tregs were CD4+CD25+CD127-/low cells. With 6 bases removed from V and 5 bases from J, the gap between germline ends came to 11 bases. Germline V gene data show CDR1 as MNHEY and CDR2 as SVGAGI. The CDR3 contains 13 residues. Via MiXCR, TCRdb re-called the 5' RACE reads, giving one row per CDR3 protein. The repertoire holds 7,000 or so distinct CDR3 sequences, with approximately 70% as singletons. The TCR comes from a female donor with breast cancer. Input material: tumor-infiltrating Tregs sorted from the breast tumor. The gene calls are TRBV6-5 and TRBJ1-5; the D is unclear. Here the CDR3 reads CASSPAAHQPQHF. In nucleotides, the CDR3 is TGTGCCAGCAGCCCTGCGGCTCATCAGCCCCAGCATTTT.